The next 10 T cell receptor beta chains were all read from a single sample in a study of CD8 T cells in ankylosing spondylitis. TCRdb re-derived calls from the 5' RACE reads in MiXCR, one entry per CDR3 protein. Among a few hundred thousand distinct CDR3 sequences, about a fifth were seen once, and the ten largest hold 3.5%. What was sequenced was blood, either unsorted or a sorted T cell fraction (not recorded which). The origin of the receptors is a female donor with ankylosing spondylitis or in good health (not recorded which).

V gene TRBV5-6 combines with J gene TRBJ1-2, with D possibly being TRBD1 (5 bases). This CDR3 is 13 amino acids long. Trimming took off 4 bases at V and 4 bases at J, with 11 bases between the two ends. Germline V CDR1 and CDR2: SGHDT, YYEEEE. The CDR3 here is CASSPVGGYGYTF. CDR3 DNA sequence: TGTGCCAGCAGCCCGGTGGGGGGCTATGGCTACACCTTC.

The chain links TRBV20-1 to TRBJ1-6, with a possible D match to TRBD1 (6 bases). Germline CDR1 is DFQATT and CDR2 is SNEGSKA (reference sequence). The CDR3 has 13 amino acids. The germline V and J ends were trimmed by 5 bases and 9 bases, with 14 bases remaining between them. The CDR3 DNA reads as TGCAGTGCTGGGGGGGCGCGGAGTTCACCCCTCCACTTT. This codes for CSAGGARSSPLHF.

This clonotype has a handful of counts. The chain employs TRBV5-1 and TRBJ2-2; D gene uncertain. V dropped 0 bases and J dropped 10 bases, with 7 bases sitting between them. The CDR3 consists of 12 residues. The germline CDR1 and CDR2 sequences are SGHRS and YFSETQ. In nucleotides, the CDR3 is TGCGCCAGCAGCTTGGCGTTTGAGGAGCTGTTTTTT. Its translation is CASSLAFEELFF.

This clonotype came up a few times. The chain carries TRBV20-1 and TRBJ2-1; 8 nucleotides match TRBD2. This CDR3 has 14 residues. Unmatched junction bases numbered 3, after V lost 5 bases and J lost 0 bases. The germline gives CDR1 DFQATT, CDR2 SNEGSKA (reference sequence). DNA for the CDR3: TGCAGTGCTTTAGCGGGGCCCTCCTACAATGAGCAGTTCTTC. Protein product: CSALAGPSYNEQFF.

Ten or more counts support this clonotype. The gene calls are TRBV20-1 and TRBJ2-7, with 7 bases lining up with TRBD2. Germline V lookup: CDR1 DFQATT, CDR2 SNEGSKA (reference sequence). The trim removed 6 bases at V and 2 bases at J, leaving 10 bases unmatched. This CDR3 contains 14 residues. CDR3 sequence: CSALPGGLTYEQYF. The CDR3 region has the DNA TGCAGTGCCCTCCCGGGAGGCCTAACCTACGAGCAGTACTTC.

The chain uses TRBV6-5 and TRBJ1-2; no firm D call. Trimming stripped 2 bases from V and 4 bases from J, with 8 bases between. Germline lookup yields CDR1 MNHEY and CDR2 SVGAGI. The CDR3 runs to 13 residues. The CDR3 here is CASSYASAYGYTF. For the CDR3, the DNA is TGTGCCAGCAGTTACGCTTCTGCCTATGGCTACACCTTC.

The CDR3 region has the DNA TGTGCCAGCGGGAGAGGAGATATGGGTGGCTACACCTTC. Residues: CASGRGDMGGYTF. The chain has TRBV6-2 or TRBV6-3 and TRBJ1-2; D remains unclear. The germline gives CDR1 MNHEY, CDR2 SVGEGT. The CDR3 is 13 amino acids. The V end lost 8 bases, the J end lost 7 bases, and 17 bases lay between the germline ends.

There are a few counts of this clonotype. The rearrangement links TRBV13 to TRBJ2-2; 10 positions match TRBD2. The CDR3 sequence is 13 residues long. V was pared by 7 bases and J by 6 bases, with 2 bases of the junction left unmatched. Germline loops: CDR1 PRHDT, CDR2 FYEKMQ (reference sequence). For the CDR3, the DNA is TGTGCCAGCACTAGCGGGAGTCCCGGGGAGCTGTTTTTT. It codes for CASTSGSPGELFF. Using reference TRBV13 and TRBJ2-2 for the parts outside the CDR3, the full variable domain is AAGVIQSPRHLIKEKRETATLKCYPIPRHDTVYWYQQGPGQDPQFLISFYEKMQSDKGSIPDRFSAQQFSDYHSELNMSSLELGDSALYFCASTSGSPGELFFGEGSRLTVL.

The J gene is TRBJ2-3, the V gene TRBV6-2 or TRBV6-3; TRBD2 aligns across 7 bases. Trimming took 0 bases from V and 2 from J; bases not matched to a gene: 5. Germline V CDR1 and CDR2: MNHEY, SVGEGT. The length of the CDR3 is 16 residues. CDR3 DNA: TGTGCCAGCAGTTACTCGACGGGAGGCCTCACAGATACGCAGTATTTT. It specifies CASSYSTGGLTDTQYF.

This clonotype occurred many times. J is TRBJ1-5 and V is TRBV20-1; D is possibly TRBD1 (6 bases). V was pared by 6 bases and J by 5 bases, with 11 bases between. This CDR3 is 12 amino acids long. The germline V gene has CDR1 DFQATT and CDR2 SNEGSKA (reference sequence). CDR3 protein: CSAGRGDQPQHF. The CDR3 DNA is TGCAGTGCGGGCAGGGGAGATCAGCCCCAGCATTTT.